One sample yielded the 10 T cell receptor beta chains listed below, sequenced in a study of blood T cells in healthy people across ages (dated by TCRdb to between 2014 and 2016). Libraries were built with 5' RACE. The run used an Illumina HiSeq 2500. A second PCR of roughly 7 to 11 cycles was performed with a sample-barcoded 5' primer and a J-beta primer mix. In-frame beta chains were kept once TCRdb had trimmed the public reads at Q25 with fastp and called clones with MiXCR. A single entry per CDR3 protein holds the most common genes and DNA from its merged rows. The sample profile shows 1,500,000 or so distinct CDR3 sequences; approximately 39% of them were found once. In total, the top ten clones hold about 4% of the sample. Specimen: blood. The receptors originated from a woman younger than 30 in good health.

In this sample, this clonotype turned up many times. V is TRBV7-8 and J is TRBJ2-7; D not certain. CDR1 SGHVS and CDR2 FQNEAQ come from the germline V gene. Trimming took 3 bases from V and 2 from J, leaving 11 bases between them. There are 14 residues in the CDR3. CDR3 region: CASSLVRHPYEQYF. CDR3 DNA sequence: TGTGCCAGCAGCTTGGTGAGACACCCCTACGAGCAGTACTTC.

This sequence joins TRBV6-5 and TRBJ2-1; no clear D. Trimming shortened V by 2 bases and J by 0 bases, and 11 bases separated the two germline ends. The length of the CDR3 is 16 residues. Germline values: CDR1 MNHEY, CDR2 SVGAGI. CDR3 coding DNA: TGTGCCAGCAGTTACCGACATCCTAGCTCCTACAATGAGCAGTTCTTC. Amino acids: CASSYRHPSSYNEQFF.

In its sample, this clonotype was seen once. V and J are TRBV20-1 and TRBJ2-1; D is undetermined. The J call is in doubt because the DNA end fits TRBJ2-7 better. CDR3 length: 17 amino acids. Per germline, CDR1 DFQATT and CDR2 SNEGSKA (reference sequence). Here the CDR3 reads CSAKEPRSPASYNEQYF. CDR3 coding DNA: TGCAGTGCTAAGGAGCCTCGTAGCCCGGCCTCCTACAATGAGCAGTACTTC.

CDR3 bases: TGTGCCAGCAGTGCCTGGACAGGGTCTAACGAGCAGTACTTC. Translated: CASSAWTGSNEQYF. The V call is TRBV28, the J call TRBJ2-7, with 8 bases fitting TRBD1. The CDR3 totals 14 residues. CDR1 and CDR2 (germline): MDHEN, SYDVKM. V lost 5 bases and J lost 5; bases outside the gene matches: 8.

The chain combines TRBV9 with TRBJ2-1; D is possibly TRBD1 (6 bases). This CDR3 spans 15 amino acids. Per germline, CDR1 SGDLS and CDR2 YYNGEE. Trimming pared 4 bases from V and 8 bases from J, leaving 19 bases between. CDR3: CASSSSRDKRHEQFF. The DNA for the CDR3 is TGTGCCAGCAGCTCCTCCCGGGACAAACGACATGAGCAGTTCTTC.

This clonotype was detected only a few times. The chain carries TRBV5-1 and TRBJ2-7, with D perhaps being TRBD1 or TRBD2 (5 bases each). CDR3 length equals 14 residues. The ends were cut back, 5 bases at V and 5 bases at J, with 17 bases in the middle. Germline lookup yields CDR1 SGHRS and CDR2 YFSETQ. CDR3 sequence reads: CASSPGTSLDEQYF. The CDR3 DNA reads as TGCGCCAGCAGTCCTGGGACCTCGCTCGACGAGCAGTACTTC.

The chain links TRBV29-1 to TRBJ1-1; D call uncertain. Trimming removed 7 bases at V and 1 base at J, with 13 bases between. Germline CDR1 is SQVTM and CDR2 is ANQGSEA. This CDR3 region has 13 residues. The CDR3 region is CSAGWSGNTEAFF. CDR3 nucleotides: TGCAGCGCCGGATGGAGTGGGAACACTGAAGCTTTCTTT.

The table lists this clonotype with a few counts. CDR3 sequence (DNA): TGTGCCAGCAGTGAAGAACAGGGGCAGGGCTATGGCTACACCTTC. It yields the protein CASSEEQGQGYGYTF. The chain employs TRBV6-4 and TRBJ1-2; the match to TRBD1 covers 7 bases. Germline V CDR1 and CDR2: MRHNA, SNTAGT. The length of the CDR3 is 15 residues. J lost 4 bases, V lost 3 bases, and 8 bases had no gene match.

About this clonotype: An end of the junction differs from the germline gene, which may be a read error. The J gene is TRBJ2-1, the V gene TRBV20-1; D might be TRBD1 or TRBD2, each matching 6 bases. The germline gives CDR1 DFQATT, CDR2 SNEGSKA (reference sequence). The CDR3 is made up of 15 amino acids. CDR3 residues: CSARRVGGSYSEQLF. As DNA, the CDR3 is TGCAGTGCCCGCCGAGTGGGGGGCTCCTACAGTGAGCAGCTCTTC.

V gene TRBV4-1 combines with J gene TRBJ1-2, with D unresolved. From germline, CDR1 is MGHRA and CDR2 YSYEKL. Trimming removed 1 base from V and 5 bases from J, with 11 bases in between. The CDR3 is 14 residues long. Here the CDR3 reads CASSQGKGSYGYTF. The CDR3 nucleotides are TGCGCCAGCAGCCAAGGGAAAGGGTCGTATGGCTACACCTTC.